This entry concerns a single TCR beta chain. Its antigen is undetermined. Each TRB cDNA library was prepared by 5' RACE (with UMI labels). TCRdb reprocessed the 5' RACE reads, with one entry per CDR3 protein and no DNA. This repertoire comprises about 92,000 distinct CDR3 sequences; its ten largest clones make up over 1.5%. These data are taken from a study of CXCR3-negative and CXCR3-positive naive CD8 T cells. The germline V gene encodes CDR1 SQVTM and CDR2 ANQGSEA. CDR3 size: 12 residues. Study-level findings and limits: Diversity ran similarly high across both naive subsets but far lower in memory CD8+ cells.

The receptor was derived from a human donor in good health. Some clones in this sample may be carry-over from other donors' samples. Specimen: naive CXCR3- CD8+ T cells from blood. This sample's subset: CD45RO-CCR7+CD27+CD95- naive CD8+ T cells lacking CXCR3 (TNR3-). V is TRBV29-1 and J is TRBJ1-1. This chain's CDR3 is CSVLLLNTEAFF.